This T cell receptor beta chain originates from a study of tumor and adjacent non-tumor tissue in lung cancer. Study context: Some 3.9 million productive TCRbeta reads were obtained per sample on average.

A modified ARM-PCR protocol with three rounds of nested PCR amplified TCRbeta. TCRdb fed the multiplex PCR reads into MiXCR, producing one record per CDR3 protein. The sample lists roughly 150,000 distinct CDR3 sequences; around 67% were seen once. This sample's RNA came from whole unsorted tissue. On this clonotype: No antigen is known for it. A junction end diverges from the germline sequence, so it may reflect a read error.

This CDR3 contains 13 residues. CDR1 and CDR2 from the germline V gene are GTSNPN and SVGIG (reference sequence). Whole-study findings and limits: In normal lung, the top 100 clones were significantly more dominant than in tumor. Higher tumor TCR diversity was associated with shorter survival.

The sequencing sample was made of lung tumor tissue. The chain has TRBV30 and TRBJ1-1; D might be TRBD1 (5 bases). The TCR originated in a man aged 55-75 years with small cell lung cancer. This chain's CDR3 is CTWSWGRSTEAFF. As DNA, the CDR3 is TGTACCTGGAGCTGGGGACGATCCACTGAAGCTTTCTTC. The full variable domain, completed using reference TRBV30 and TRBJ1-1, is SQTIHQWPATLVQPVGSPLSLECTVEGTSNPNLYWYRQAAGRGLQLLFYSVGIGQISSEVPQNLSASRPQDRQFILSSKKLLLSDSGFYLCTWSWGRSTEAFFGQGTRLTVV.